This T cell receptor (beta chain) comes out of a study of human T cells and chemical hapten exposure. The CDR3 length is 16 residues. The J segment lost 6 bases and the V segment lost 4 bases, leaving 9 bases of the junction unmatched. Germline CDR1 and CDR2: MGHRA and YSYEKL. From the RACE reads, TCRdb called clonotypes with MiXCR, one entry per CDR3 protein. Of approximately 400,000 distinct CDR3 sequences listed, 4.8% are singletons. Time point here: patch test 1, 2 weeks after DPC sensitization. Treatment of the sample: therapeutic diphenylcyclopropenone sensitization with weekly scalp DPC. The chain is built from TRBV4-1 and TRBJ2-2; 9 bases line up with TRBD2. The TCR was taken from a woman aged 45 to 65 with alopecia areata. Some clones in this sample may be carry-over from other donors' samples. The sample in question was whole blood, obtained in connection with sensitization to the hapten diphenylcyclopropenone (DPC). This CDR3 is CASSPRSGGFSGELFF. For the CDR3, the DNA is TGCGCCAGCAGCCCCCGCAGCGGGGGGTTTTCCGGGGAGCTGTTTTTT.